The clone carrying this TCR beta chain was seen more than once but under ten times. Its target is unknown. These data originate in a study of T-cell reconstitution after alpha-beta-depleted transplantation in children. Study-wide points: Surviving recipient T cells and intrathymic progenitors accounted for some patients' high TCRbeta diversity at day 60. The main origin of T-cell counts and diversity one year after transplant was newly produced T cells. As was reported, about two months after transplant, alpha-beta T cells came from several hundred expanded graft clones.

Molecular barcoding with unique molecular identifiers was used for the TCRbeta library. TCRdb reprocessed the PCR reads with MiXCR, giving one entry per CDR3 protein. The table has about 110,000 distinct CDR3 sequences, 5.5% to 6.5% seen once. The CDR3 sequence is 13 residues long. The V end was cut by 4 bases, the J end by 4 bases, with 11 bases between. Germline V gene lookup returns CDR1 SGDLS and CDR2 YYNGEE. The sequencing used PBMCs, mostly from graft donor cells, collected 360 days after TCRalphabeta/CD19-depleted stem cell transplant. The rearrangement uses TRBV9 and TRBJ1-2; D is perhaps TRBD1 (6 bases). The origin of this receptor is a male patient aged 2 to 10 who had a stem cell transplant for acute lymphoblastic leukemia, so the T cells may come from the graft donor. The CDR3 sequence: CASSTGSSYGYTF. In DNA, the CDR3 is TGTGCCAGCAGCACAGGGAGTAGCTATGGCTACACCTTC.